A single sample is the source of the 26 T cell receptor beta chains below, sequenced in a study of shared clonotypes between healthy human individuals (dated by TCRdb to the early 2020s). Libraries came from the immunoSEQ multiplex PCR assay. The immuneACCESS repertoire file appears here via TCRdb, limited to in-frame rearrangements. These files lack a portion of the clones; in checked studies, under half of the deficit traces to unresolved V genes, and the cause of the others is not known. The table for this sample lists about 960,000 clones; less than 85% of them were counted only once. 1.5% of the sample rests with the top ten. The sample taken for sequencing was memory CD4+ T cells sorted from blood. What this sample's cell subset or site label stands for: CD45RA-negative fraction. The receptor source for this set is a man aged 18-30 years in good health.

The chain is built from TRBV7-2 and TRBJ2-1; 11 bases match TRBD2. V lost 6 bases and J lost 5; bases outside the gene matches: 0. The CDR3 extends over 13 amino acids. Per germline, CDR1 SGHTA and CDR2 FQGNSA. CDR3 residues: CASRLAGDNEQFF. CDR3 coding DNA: TGTGCCAGCAGACTAGCGGGAGACAATGAGCAGTTCTTC.

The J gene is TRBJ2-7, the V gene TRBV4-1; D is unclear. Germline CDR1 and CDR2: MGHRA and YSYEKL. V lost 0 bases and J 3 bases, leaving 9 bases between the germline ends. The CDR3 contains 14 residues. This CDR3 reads CASSQDEGYYEQYF. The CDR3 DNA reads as TGCGCCAGCAGCCAAGATGAAGGGTACTACGAGCAGTACTTC.

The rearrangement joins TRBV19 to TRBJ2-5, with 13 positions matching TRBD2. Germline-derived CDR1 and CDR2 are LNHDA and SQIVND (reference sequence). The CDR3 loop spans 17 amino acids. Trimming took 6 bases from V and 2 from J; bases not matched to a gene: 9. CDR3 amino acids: CASSPARLAGGQETQYF. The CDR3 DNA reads TGTGCCAGTAGCCCAGCCAGACTAGCGGGGGGACAAGAGACCCAGTACTTC.

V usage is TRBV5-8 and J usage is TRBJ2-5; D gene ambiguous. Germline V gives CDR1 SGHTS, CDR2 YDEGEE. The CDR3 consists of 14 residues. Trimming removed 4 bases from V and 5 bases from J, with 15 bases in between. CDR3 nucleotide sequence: TGTGCCAGCAGCCGGCGGTTGGGCCGGGAGACCCAGTACTTC. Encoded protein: CASSRRLGRETQYF.

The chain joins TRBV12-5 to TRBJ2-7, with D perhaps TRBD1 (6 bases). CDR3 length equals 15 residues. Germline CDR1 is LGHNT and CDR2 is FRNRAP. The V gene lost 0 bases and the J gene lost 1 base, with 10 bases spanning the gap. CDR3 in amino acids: CASGLVQGISYEQYF. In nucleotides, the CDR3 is TGTGCTAGTGGTTTGGTACAGGGAATTTCCTACGAGCAGTACTTC.

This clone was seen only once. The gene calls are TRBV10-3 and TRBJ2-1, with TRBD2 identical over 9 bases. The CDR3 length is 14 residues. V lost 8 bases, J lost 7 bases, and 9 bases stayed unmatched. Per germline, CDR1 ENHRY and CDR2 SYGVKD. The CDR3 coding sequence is TGTGCCATCGGGGGCGGGAGGGCAAGAAATGAGCAGTTCTTC. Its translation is CAIGGGRARNEQFF.

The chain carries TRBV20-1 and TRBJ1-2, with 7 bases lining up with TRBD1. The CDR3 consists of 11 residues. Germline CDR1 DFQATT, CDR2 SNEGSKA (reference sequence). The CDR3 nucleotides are TGCTCCTCATCAGGGGGTCTAGGCTACACCTTC. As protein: CSSSGGLGYTF.

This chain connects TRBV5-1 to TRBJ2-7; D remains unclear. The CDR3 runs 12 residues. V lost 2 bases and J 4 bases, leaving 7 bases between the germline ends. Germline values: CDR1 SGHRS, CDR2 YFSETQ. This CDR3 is CASSFGGYEQYF. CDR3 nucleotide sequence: TGCGCCAGCAGCTTCGGCGGTTACGAGCAGTACTTC.

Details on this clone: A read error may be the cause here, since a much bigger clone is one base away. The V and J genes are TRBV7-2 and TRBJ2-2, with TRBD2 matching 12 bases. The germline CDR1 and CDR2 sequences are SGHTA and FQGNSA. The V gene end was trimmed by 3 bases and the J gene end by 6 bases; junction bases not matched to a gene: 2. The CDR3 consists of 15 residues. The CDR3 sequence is CASSFLAGGPGELFF. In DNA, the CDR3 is TGTGCCAGCAGCTTTCTAGCGGGAGGGCCCGGGGAGCTGTTTTTT.

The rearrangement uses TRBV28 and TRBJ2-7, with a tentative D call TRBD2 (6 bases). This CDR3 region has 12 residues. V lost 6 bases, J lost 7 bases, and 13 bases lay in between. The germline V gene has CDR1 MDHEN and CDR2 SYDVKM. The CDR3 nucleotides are TGTGCCAGCAGGGCGGGACCGGGAGAGCAGTACTTC. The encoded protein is CASRAGPGEQYF. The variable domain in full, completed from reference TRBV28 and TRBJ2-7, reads DVKVTQSSRYLVKRTGEKVFLECVQDMDHENMFWYRQDPGLGLRLIYFSYDVKMKEKGDIPEGYSVSREKKERFSLILESASTNQTSMYLCASRAGPGEQYFGPGTRLTVT.

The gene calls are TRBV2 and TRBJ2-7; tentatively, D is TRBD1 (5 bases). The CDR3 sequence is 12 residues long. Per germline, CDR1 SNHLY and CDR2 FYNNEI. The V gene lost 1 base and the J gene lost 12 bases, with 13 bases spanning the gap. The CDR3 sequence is CASSEVAGPTYF. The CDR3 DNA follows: TGTGCCAGCAGTGAAGTCGCAGGGCCGACGTACTTC.

The CDR3 region has the DNA TGTGCCAGCAGTGAGTGGCGGGGGGACTACAATGAGCAGTTCTTC. Translating it yields CASSEWRGDYNEQFF. The chain couples TRBV25-1 to TRBJ2-1, with 8 bases matching TRBD2. The CDR3 sequence is 15 residues long. CDR1 is MGHDK, CDR2 SYGVNS, per germline. The J segment lost 3 bases and the V segment lost 3 bases, leaving 4 bases of the junction unmatched.

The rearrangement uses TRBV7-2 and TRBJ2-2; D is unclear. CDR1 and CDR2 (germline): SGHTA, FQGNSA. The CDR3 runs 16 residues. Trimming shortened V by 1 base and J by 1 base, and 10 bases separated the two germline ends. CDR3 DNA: TGTGCCAGCAGCTTAGTCGACGGCCTGAACACCGGGGAGCTGTTTTTT. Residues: CASSLVDGLNTGELFF.

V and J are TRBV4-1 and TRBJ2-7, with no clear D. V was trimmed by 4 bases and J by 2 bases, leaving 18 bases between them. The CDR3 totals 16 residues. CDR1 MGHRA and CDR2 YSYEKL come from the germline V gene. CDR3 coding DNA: TGCGCCAGCAGCCCTCGAATGGGGTTCGATCCCTACGAGCAGTACTTC. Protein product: CASSPRMGFDPYEQYF.

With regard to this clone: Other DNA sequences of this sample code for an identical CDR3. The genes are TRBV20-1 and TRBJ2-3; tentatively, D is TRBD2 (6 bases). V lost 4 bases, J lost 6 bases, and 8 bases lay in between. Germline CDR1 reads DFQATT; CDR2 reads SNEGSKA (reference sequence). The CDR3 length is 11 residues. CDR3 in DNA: TGCAGTGCTAAGCGGGTGGATACGCAGTATTTT. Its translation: CSAKRVDTQYF.

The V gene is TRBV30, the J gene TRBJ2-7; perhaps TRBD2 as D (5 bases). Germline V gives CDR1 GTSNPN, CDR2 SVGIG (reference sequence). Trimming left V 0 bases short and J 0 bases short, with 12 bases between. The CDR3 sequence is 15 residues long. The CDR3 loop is CAWSVFGVSSYEQYF. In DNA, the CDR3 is TGTGCCTGGAGTGTATTCGGGGTAAGCTCCTACGAGCAGTACTTC.

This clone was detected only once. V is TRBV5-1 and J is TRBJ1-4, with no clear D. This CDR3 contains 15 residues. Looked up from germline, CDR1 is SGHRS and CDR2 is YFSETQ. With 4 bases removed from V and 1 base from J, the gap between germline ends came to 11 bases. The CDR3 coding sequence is TGCGCCAGCAGCCCCGGATGGCAAACTAATGAAAAACTGTTTTTT. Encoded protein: CASSPGWQTNEKLFF. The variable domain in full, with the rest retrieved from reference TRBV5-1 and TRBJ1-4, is KAGVTQTPRYLIKTRGQQVTLSCSPISGHRSVSWYQQTPGQGLQFLFEYFSETQRNKGNFPGRFSGRQFSNSRSEMNVSTLELGDSALYLCASSPGWQTNEKLFFGSGTQLSVL.

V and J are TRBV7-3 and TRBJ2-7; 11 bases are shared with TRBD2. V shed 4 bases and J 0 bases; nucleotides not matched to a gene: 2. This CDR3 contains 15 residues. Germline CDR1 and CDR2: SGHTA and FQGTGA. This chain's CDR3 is CASSSGTSGSYEQYF. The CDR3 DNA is TGTGCCAGCAGCTCGGGGACTAGCGGCTCCTACGAGCAGTACTTC. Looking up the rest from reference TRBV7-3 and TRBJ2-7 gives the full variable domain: GAGVSQTPSNKVTEKGKYVELRCDPISGHTALYWYRQSLGQGPEFLIYFQGTGAADDSGLPNDRFFAVRPEGSVSTLKIQRTERGDSAVYLCASSSGTSGSYEQYFGPGTRLTVT.

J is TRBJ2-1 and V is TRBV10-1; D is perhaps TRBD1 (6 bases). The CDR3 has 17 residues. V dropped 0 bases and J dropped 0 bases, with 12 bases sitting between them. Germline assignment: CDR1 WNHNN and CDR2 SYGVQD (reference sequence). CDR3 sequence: CASSESGGSGSYNEQFF. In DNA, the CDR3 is TGCGCCAGCAGTGAGTCAGGGGGATCAGGCTCCTACAATGAGCAGTTCTTC.

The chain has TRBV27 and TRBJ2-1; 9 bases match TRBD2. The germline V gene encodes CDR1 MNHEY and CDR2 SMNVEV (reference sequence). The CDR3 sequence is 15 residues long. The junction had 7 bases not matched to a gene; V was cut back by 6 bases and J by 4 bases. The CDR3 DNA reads TGTGCCAGCAGAAGAGCGGGGGGACCGTACAATGAGCAGTTCTTC. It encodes CASRRAGGPYNEQFF.

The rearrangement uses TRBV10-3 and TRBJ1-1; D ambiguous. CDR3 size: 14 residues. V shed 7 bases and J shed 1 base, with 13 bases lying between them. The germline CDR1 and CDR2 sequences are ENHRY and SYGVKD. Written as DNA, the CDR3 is TGTGCCATCACGGCAGGACTTCAGAACACTGAAGCTTTCTTT. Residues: CAITAGLQNTEAFF.

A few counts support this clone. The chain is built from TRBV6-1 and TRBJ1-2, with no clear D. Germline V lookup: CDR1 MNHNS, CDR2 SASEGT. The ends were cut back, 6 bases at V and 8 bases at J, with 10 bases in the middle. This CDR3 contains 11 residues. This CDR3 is CASSLDWGYTF. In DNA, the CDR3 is TGTGCCAGCAGCCTTGACTGGGGCTACACCTTC.

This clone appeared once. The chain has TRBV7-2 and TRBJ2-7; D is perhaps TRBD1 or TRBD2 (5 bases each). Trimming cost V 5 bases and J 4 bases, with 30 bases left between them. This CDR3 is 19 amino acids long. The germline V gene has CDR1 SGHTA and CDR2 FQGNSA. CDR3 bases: TGTGCCAGCAGCACGGGACGGTTAATATCGGTAGCATACCGTTACGAGCAGTACTTC. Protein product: CASSTGRLISVAYRYEQYF.

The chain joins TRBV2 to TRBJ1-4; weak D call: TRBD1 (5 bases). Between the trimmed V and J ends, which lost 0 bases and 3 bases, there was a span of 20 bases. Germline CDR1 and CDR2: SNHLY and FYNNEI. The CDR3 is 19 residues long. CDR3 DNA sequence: TGTGCCAGCAGTGAAGCAGCTTGGTTTGGCAGGGCACCTAATGAAAAACTGTTTTTT. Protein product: CASSEAAWFGRAPNEKLFF.

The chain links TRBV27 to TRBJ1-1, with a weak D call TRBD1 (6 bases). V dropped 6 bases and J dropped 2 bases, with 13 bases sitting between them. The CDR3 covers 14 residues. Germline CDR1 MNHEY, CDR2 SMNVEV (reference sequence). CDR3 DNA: TGTGCCAGCAGCAGGGGTGGTCTTAACACTGAAGCTTTCTTT. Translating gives CASSRGGLNTEAFF.

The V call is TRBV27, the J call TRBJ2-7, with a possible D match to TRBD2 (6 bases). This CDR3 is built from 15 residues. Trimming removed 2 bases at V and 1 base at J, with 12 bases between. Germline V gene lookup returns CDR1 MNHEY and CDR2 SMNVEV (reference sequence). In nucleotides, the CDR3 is TGTGCCAGCAGTTTACGGCGGGCGGGATCCTACGAGCAGTACTTC. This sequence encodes CASSLRRAGSYEQYF.